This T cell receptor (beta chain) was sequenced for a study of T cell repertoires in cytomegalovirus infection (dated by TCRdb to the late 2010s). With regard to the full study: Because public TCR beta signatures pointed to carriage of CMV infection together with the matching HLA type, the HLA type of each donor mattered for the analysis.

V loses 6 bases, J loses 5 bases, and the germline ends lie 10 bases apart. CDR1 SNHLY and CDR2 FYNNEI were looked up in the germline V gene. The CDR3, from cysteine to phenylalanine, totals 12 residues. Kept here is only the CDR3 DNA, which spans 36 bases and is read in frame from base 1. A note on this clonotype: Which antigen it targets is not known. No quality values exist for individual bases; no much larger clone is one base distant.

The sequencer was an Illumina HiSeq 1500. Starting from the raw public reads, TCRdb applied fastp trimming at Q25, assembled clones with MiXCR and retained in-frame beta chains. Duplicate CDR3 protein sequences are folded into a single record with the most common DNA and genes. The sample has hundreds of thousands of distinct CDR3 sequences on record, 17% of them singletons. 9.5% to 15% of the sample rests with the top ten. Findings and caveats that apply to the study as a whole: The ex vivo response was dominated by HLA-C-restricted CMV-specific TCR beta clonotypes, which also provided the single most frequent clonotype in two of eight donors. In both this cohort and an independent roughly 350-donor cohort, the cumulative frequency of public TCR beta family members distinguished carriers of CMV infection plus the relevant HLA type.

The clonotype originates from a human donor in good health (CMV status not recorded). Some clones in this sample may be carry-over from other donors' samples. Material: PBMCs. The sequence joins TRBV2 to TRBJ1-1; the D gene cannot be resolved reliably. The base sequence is TGTGCCAGCAGAGATACCTATACTGAAGCTTTCTTT. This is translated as CASRDTYTEAFF.